Each of the 29 T cell receptor beta chains below was sequenced from the same sample in a study of CXCR3-negative and CXCR3-positive naive CD8 T cells. In preparing the TRB cDNA libraries, 5' RACE with UMI labels was used. Using the 5' RACE reads, TCRdb records one entry per CDR3 protein without DNA. This listing includes 45,000 to 65,000 distinct CDR3 sequences. The sequencing input was naive CXCR3- CD8+ T cells from blood. Subset given: CD45RO-CCR7+CD27+CD95- naive CD8+ T cells lacking CXCR3 (TNR3-). The origin of the receptors is a human donor in good health. Some clones in this sample may be carry-over from other donors' samples.

The rearrangement links TRBV11-2 to TRBJ2-5; the D call from TCRdb, TRBD2, cannot be confirmed without DNA. This CDR3 is built from 16 residues. Germline assignment: CDR1 SGHAT and CDR2 FQNNGV. CDR3: CASSLLGTSSKETQYF. The whole variable domain, remainder taken from reference TRBV11-2 and TRBJ2-5, is EAGVAQSPRYKIIEKRQSVAFWCNPISGHATLYWYQQILGQGPKLLIQFQNNGVVDDSQLPKDRFSAERLKGVDSTLKIQPAKLEDSAVYLCASSLLGTSSKETQYFGPGTRLLVL.

The CDR3: CASSITGDRNTEAFF. J is TRBJ1-1 and V is TRBV21-1; TCRdb's assignment of TRBD1 cannot be checked, as there is no DNA. TRBV21-1 is a listed pseudogene. There are 15 residues in the CDR3.

The CDR3 sequence is CASSLDGDTQYF. The V and J genes are TRBV7-6 and TRBJ2-3. This CDR3 is 12 amino acids long. Looked up from germline, CDR1 is SGHVS and CDR2 is FNYEAQ.

This chain uses TRBV12-3 or TRBV12-4 with TRBJ2-5; TCRdb's D call of TRBD2 is untestable without DNA. The CDR3 is 13 amino acids. The CDR3 is CASMEGPDGTQYF.

This chain joins TRBV14 and TRBJ2-1; with no DNA, the TCRdb D assignment of TRBD2 cannot be verified. The CDR3 has 16 residues. The germline CDR1 and CDR2 sequences are SGHDN and FVKESK. The CDR3 protein is CASSYGLGIRLGEQFF.

The V call is TRBV25-1, the J call TRBJ1-1; no DNA is available, so the TRBD1 call from TCRdb remains unchecked. CDR3 length equals 12 residues. Germline assignment: CDR1 MGHDK and CDR2 SYGVNS. CDR3 loop: CASSYSGREAFF.

J is TRBJ1-2 and V is TRBV21-1. TRBV21-1 is annotated as a pseudogene. The CDR3 length is 17 residues. This chain's CDR3 is CASSKGVVGRSNYGYTF.

The rearrangement links TRBV20-1 to TRBJ2-5; TCRdb indicates TRBD1, and absent DNA this call remains unverified. Germline values: CDR1 DFQATT, CDR2 SNEGSKA (reference sequence). The CDR3 length is 13 residues. The CDR3 region is CSAPTGAMKTQYF.

The rearrangement joins TRBV5-6 to TRBJ2-7; TCRdb returns TRBD1, unconfirmable since there is no DNA. CDR1 and CDR2 (germline): SGHDT, YYEEEE. The CDR3 length is 14 residues. CDR3 in amino acids: CASSVGLGVYEQYF.

This chain joins TRBV4-1 and TRBJ2-7. The CDR3 length is 15 residues. Germline CDR1 and CDR2: MGHRA and YSYEKL. This CDR3 reads CASSQGRGGSYEQYF.

The V and J genes are TRBV20-1 and TRBJ2-7; the TCRdb call, TRBD1, lacks DNA for checking. Germline CDR1 DFQATT, CDR2 SNEGSKA (reference sequence). This CDR3 has 16 amino acids. CDR3 loop: CSARDGQHSGGYEQYF.

The chain combines TRBV28 with TRBJ2-5; TCRdb returns TRBD1, unconfirmable since there is no DNA. The CDR3 contains 12 residues. Germline CDR1 reads MDHEN; CDR2 reads SYDVKM. This chain's CDR3 is CASGTGEETQYF.

The V and J genes are TRBV28 and TRBJ2-7; with no DNA, the TCRdb D assignment of TRBD2 cannot be verified. Germline V gene sequence: CDR1 MDHEN, CDR2 SYDVKM. This CDR3 region has 14 residues. The CDR3 reads CASRFLQGMATLYF.

V usage is TRBV27 and J usage is TRBJ2-7. Germline V lookup: CDR1 MNHEY, CDR2 SMNVEV (reference sequence). The CDR3 contains 14 residues. This CDR3 reads CASSLSWNAYEQYF.

The chain recombines TRBV29-1 with TRBJ2-7; without DNA, the TCRdb call of TRBD1 cannot be checked. CDR1 is SQVTM, CDR2 ANQGSEA, per germline. The CDR3 runs to 13 residues. CDR3 amino acids: CSAGQGKVYEQYF.

The V and J genes are TRBV14 and TRBJ2-1; TCRdb indicates TRBD1, and absent DNA this call remains unverified. This CDR3 has 13 residues. The germline V gene encodes CDR1 SGHDN and CDR2 FVKESK. The CDR3: CASSQEATGEQFF. Combining the CDR3 with reference TRBV14 and TRBJ2-1 gives the whole variable domain EAGVTQFPSHSVIEKGQTVTLRCDPISGHDNLYWYRRVMGKEIKFLLHFVKESKQDESGMPNNRFLAERTGGTYSTLKVQPAELEDSGVYFCASSQEATGEQFFGPGTRLTVL.

This chain links TRBV12-2 with TRBJ2-7; TCRdb calls TRBD2, which cannot be checked without DNA. TRBV12-2 is reported as a pseudogene. This CDR3 is 13 amino acids long. Here the CDR3 reads CASRLASIAGMIF.

The V gene is TRBV29-1, the J gene TRBJ2-1; TCRdb lists TRBD2, though no DNA is available to test this call. The CDR3 runs to 14 residues. Looked up from germline, CDR1 is SQVTM and CDR2 is ANQGSEA. This CDR3 reads CSVSGRQTYNEQFF.

The rearrangement links TRBV7-2 to TRBJ2-5; TCRdb's D gene call, TRBD1, goes unchecked for lack of DNA. This CDR3 contains 15 residues. Germline assignment: CDR1 SGHTA and CDR2 FQGNSA. The CDR3: CASSPGTGSQETQYF.

This chain links TRBV4-1 with TRBJ1-1; TCRdb outputs TRBD1, but without DNA this stays unchecked. The CDR3 is 16 amino acids. The germline V gene encodes CDR1 MGHRA and CDR2 YSYEKL. This chain's CDR3 is CASSQPIGTVNTEAFF.

The chain employs TRBV20-1 and TRBJ2-7; TCRdb calls TRBD1, which cannot be checked without DNA. The CDR3 covers 14 residues. CDR1 is DFQATT and CDR2 is SNEGSKA in the germline V gene (reference sequence). Here the CDR3 reads CSARVRARAYEQYF.

The gene calls are TRBV5-1 and TRBJ2-2; TCRdb names TRBD1, which stays unverified in the absence of DNA. The CDR3 is 14 residues long. Looked up from germline, CDR1 is SGHRS and CDR2 is YFSETQ. The CDR3 region is CASSAHRVEGELFF.

The gene calls are TRBV23-1 and TRBJ2-2; lacking DNA, the TRBD1 call made by TCRdb goes unchecked. TRBV23-1 is filed as an ORF, its function uncertain. This CDR3 comprises 19 residues. The CDR3 spells CASNGRGQGELRNTGELFF.

The chain couples TRBV7-2 to TRBJ2-7; the TCRdb call, TRBD2, lacks DNA for checking. The CDR3 loop spans 15 amino acids. The V gene's germline CDR1 is SGHTA and CDR2 FQGNSA. CDR3 protein: CASSPGGLGDYEQYF.

The chain is built from TRBV9 and TRBJ1-6; the D gene TCRdb calls, TRBD1, cannot be checked with no DNA. CDR1 SGDLS and CDR2 YYNGEE come from the germline V gene. The CDR3 is 14 residues long. CDR3 residues: CASSDGTGGSPLHF.

The chain employs TRBV28 and TRBJ2-2; TCRdb lists TRBD1, though no DNA is available to test this call. Germline V CDR1 and CDR2: MDHEN, SYDVKM. This CDR3 region has 15 residues. CDR3 sequence: CASSSGTSNTGELFF.

The chain combines TRBV28 with TRBJ2-7; without DNA, the TCRdb call of TRBD2 cannot be checked. Germline CDR1 MDHEN, CDR2 SYDVKM. The CDR3 contains 14 residues. CDR3 sequence: CASSLGLAAYEQYF.

The CDR3: CATSGSGSSDTQYF. The gene calls are TRBV15 and TRBJ2-3; the TCRdb D gene call, TRBD2, has no DNA to confirm it. The CDR3 runs 14 residues. Germline assignment: CDR1 LNHNV and CDR2 YYDKDF (reference sequence).

The chain is built from TRBV12-3 or TRBV12-4 and TRBJ1-4; as DNA is missing, the TRBD1 call by TCRdb cannot be tested. CDR3 length equals 16 residues. CDR3: CASSPPSGPANEKLFF.